This T cell receptor beta chain was recovered during a study of T cell clones after liver transplantation. Study-wide background: Pre-transplant mixed lymphocyte reactions yielded third-party-reactive TCRbeta sequences as comparators for graft-donor-reactive sequences. At least one year of complete immunosuppression withdrawal without enzymes over twice normal defined tolerance.

Regarding the study as a whole: Compared with third party-reactive sequences, donor-reactive ones declined more, independent of withdrawal success. A significant post-transplant drop in circulating graft-donor-reactive CD4 TCRbeta sequences occurred in most of the 8 subjects.

TCRdb's copy holds only in-frame clones and misses some; the assay was immunoSEQ multiplex PCR. The table records tens of thousands of clones, approximately 84% of them present only once. Remarks on this clone: Its specificity is unknown.

This TCR was sampled from a human donor who received a liver transplant. This sample comprised CD4+ T cells from blood, obtained before liver transplant.

For the CDR3, the DNA is TGTGCCAGCAGTATCAGGGGGACTCACACCGATACGCAGTATTTT. Translation: CASSIRGTHTDTQYF. This chain joins TRBV2 and TRBJ2-3; possible D gene TRBD1, 7 bases. The CDR3 totals 15 residues. Germline V gene lookup returns CDR1 SNHLY and CDR2 FYNNEI. The V gene lost 5 bases and the J gene lost 6 bases, with 18 bases spanning the gap.